The 2 T cell receptor beta chains below all came from one sample that was sequenced in a study of blood T cells in healthy people across ages. Alongside a J-beta primer mix, a sample-barcoded 5' primer served in a second PCR lasting roughly 7 to 11 cycles. TCRdb redid the calling of the 5' RACE reads with MiXCR, one entry per CDR3 protein. The sample comprises about 1.8 million distinct CDR3 sequences, roughly 52% of which are singletons, and around 2.1% rests with the top ten. Sequenced sample: blood. The source of these receptors is a woman aged 35 to 49 in good health.

This rearrangement joins TRBV6-5 to TRBJ2-4; D possibly corresponds to TRBD2 (5 bases). Trimming shortened V by 6 bases and J by 0 bases, and 12 bases separated the two germline ends. The germline gives CDR1 MNHEY, CDR2 SVGAGI. The CDR3 loop spans 15 amino acids. This chain's CDR3 is CASRHRELAKNIQYF. The CDR3 nucleotides are TGTGCCAGCAGACACCGGGAACTAGCCAAAAACATTCAGTACTTC.

Only one count was recorded for this clonotype. The chain joins TRBV20-1 to TRBJ2-1; a possible D gene is TRBD2 (5 bases). The CDR3 consists of 12 residues. The V end was cut by 6 bases, the J end by 2 bases, with 8 bases between. Germline V gives CDR1 DFQATT, CDR2 SNEGSKA (reference sequence). This CDR3 is CSATGTYNEQFF. The CDR3 DNA follows: TGCAGTGCAACCGGGACCTACAATGAGCAGTTCTTC.